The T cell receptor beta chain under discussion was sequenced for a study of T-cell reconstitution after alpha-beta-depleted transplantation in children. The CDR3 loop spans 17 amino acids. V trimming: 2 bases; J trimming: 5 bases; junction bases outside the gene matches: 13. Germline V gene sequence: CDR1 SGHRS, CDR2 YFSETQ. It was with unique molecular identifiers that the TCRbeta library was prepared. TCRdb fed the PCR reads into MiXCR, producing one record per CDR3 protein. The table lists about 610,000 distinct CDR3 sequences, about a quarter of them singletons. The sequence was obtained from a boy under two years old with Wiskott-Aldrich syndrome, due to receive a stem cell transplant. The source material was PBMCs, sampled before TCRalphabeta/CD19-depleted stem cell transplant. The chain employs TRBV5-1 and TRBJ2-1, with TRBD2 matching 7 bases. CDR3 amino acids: CASSLSTTSRFNNEQFF. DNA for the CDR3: TGCGCCAGCAGCTTATCCACGACTAGCAGATTTAACAATGAGCAGTTCTTC.